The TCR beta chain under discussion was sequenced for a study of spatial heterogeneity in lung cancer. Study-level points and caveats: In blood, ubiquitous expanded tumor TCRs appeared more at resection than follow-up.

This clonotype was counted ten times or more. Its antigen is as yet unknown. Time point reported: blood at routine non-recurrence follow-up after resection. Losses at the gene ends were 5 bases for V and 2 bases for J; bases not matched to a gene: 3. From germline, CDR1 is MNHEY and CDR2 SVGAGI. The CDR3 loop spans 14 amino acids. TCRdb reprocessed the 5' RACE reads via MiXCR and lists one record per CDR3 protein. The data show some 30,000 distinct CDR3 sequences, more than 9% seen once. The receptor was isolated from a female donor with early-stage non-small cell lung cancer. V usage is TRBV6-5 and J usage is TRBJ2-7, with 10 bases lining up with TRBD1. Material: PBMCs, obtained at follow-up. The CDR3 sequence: CASSRGTGAYEQYF. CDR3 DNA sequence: TGTGCCAGCAGTAGAGGGACAGGGGCCTACGAGCAGTACTTC.